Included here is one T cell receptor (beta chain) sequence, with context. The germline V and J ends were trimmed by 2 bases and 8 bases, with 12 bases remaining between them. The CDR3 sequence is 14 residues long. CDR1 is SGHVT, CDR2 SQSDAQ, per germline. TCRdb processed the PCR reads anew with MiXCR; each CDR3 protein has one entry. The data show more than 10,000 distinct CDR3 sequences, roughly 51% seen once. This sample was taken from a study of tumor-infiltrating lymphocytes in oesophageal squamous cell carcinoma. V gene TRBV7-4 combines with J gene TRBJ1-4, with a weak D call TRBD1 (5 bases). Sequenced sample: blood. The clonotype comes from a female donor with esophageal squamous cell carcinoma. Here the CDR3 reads CASSLTEGREKLFF. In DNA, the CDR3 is TGTGCCAGCAGCTTAACGGAGGGGCGAGAAAAACTGTTTTTT. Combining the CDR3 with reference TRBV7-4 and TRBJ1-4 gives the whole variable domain GAGVSQSPRYKVAKRGRDVALRCDSISGHVTLYWYRQTLGQGSEVLTYSQSDAQRDKSGRPSGRFSAERPERSVSTLKIQRTEQGDSAVYLCASSLTEGREKLFFGSGTQLSVL.